Below are 24 T cell receptor beta chains sequenced from a single sample in a study of PD-L1 blockade in urothelial cancer. Time point: peripheral blood 6 weeks after treatment start. Clones were read by immunoSEQ multiplex PCR, and TCRdb kept only the in-frame ones, dropping some. The sample records about 50,000 clones, 70% to 90% being singletons. The specimen comprised PBMCs, sampled around atezolizumab (anti-PD-L1) treatment. These receptors all stem from a man aged 50 to 60 with urothelial cancer.

This clone was observed once. The V and J genes are TRBV6-5 and TRBJ2-1, with 12 positions matching TRBD2. CDR1 and CDR2 from the germline V gene are MNHEY and SVGAGI. This CDR3 contains 14 residues. The V gene end was trimmed by 2 bases and the J gene end by 7 bases; junction bases not matched to a gene: 0. CDR3 sequence (DNA): TGTGCCAGCAGTTACGGACTAGCGGGGAATGAGCAGTTCTTC. This gives the protein CASSYGLAGNEQFF.

This clone was observed a single time. This chain connects TRBV6-1 to TRBJ1-1; TRBD1 matches 7 bases. Germline V gene data show CDR1 as MNHNS and CDR2 as SASEGT. Germline trimming cut 5 bases from V and 7 bases from J; bases unmatched to any gene: 4. This CDR3 has 12 amino acids. This CDR3 is CASSPTGFEAFF. DNA of the CDR3: TGTGCCAGCAGTCCGACAGGGTTTGAAGCTTTCTTT.

The rearrangement links TRBV18 to TRBJ2-1, with D possibly matching TRBD1 (5 bases). The CDR3 runs 18 residues. CDR1 KGHSH and CDR2 LQKENI come from the germline V gene. V was trimmed by 1 base and J by 0 bases, leaving 16 bases between them. The CDR3 nucleotides are TGTGCCAGCTCACCACAACAGGCCCGGGCGGTCTCCTACAATGAGCAGTTCTTC. It encodes CASSPQQARAVSYNEQFF. Variable domain in full (rest from reference TRBV18 and TRBJ2-1): NAGVMQNPRHLVRRRGQEARLRCSPMKGHSHVYWYRQLPEEGLKFMVYLQKENIIDESGMPKERFSAEFPKEGPSILRIQQVVRGDSAAYFCASSPQQARAVSYNEQFFGPGTRLTVL.

The rearrangement links TRBV10-3 to TRBJ2-5; 8 bases are shared with TRBD1. Trimming at V came to 3 bases and at J to 5 bases, leaving 11 bases not matched to a gene. Germline CDR1 ENHRY, CDR2 SYGVKD. The CDR3 is made up of 16 amino acids. In nucleotides, the CDR3 is TGTGCCATCAGTGACCCAAGGACAGGGCTTCGGGAGACCCAGTACTTC. Amino acids: CAISDPRTGLRETQYF.

The chain combines TRBV5-1 with TRBJ2-5; a weak D match, TRBD2 (6 bases). The germline V gene encodes CDR1 SGHRS and CDR2 YFSETQ. V gave up 5 bases and J gave up 1 base, with 9 bases separating them. This CDR3 spans 13 amino acids. In DNA form, the CDR3 reads TGCGCCAGCAGGCGGGGTTCCCAAGAGACCCAGTACTTC. This gives the protein CASRRGSQETQYF.

The chain joins TRBV9 to TRBJ2-1; 8 nucleotides line up with TRBD2. Germline V gene data show CDR1 as SGDLS and CDR2 as YYNGEE. After removal of 2 bases from V and 5 bases from J, the junction contained 6 bases not matched to a gene. The CDR3 has 15 amino acids. The CDR3 here is CASSVSGGGNNEQFF. Here the CDR3 DNA reads TGTGCCAGCAGCGTCTCGGGAGGGGGAAACAATGAGCAGTTCTTC.

This clone was observed a single time. The chain links TRBV11-2 to TRBJ2-1, with D possibly matching TRBD1 (5 bases). The CDR3 sequence is 15 residues long. Germline lookup yields CDR1 SGHAT and CDR2 FQNNGV. Trimming stripped 6 bases from V and 6 bases from J, with 18 bases between. As DNA, the CDR3 is TGTGCCAGCAGGTCCGTCAAGGGGCGCCTCAATGAGCAGTTCTTC. Its protein is CASRSVKGRLNEQFF.

This clone was picked up one time. This chain joins TRBV5-5 and TRBJ2-7, with D perhaps matching TRBD1 (5 bases). Germline assignment: CDR1 SGHKS and CDR2 YYEKEE (reference sequence). The CDR3 covers 15 residues. V dropped 4 bases and J dropped 3 bases, with 17 bases sitting between them. The CDR3 loop is CASSLGTGEFYEQYF. CDR3 DNA: TGTGCCAGCAGCCTAGGAACAGGCGAATTCTACGAGCAGTACTTC.

The V gene is TRBV15, the J gene TRBJ1-2, with TRBD1 as a possible D gene (6 bases). The V gene lost 0 bases and the J gene lost 8 bases, with 28 bases spanning the gap. CDR3 size: 19 residues. Germline assignment: CDR1 LNHNV and CDR2 YYDKDF (reference sequence). This chain's CDR3 is CATSRDAAATGLGRYGYTF. For the CDR3, the DNA is TGTGCCACCAGCAGAGACGCCGCCGCCACAGGGTTGGGGCGGTACGGCTACACCTTC.

The chain is built from TRBV7-8 and TRBJ2-7; 7 nucleotides line up with TRBD1. CDR3 length: 15 amino acids. V lost 0 bases to trimming and J lost 0 bases; unmatched junction nucleotides: 2. The germline gives CDR1 SGHVS, CDR2 FQNEAQ. CDR3 in amino acids: CASSLAPGGSYEQYF. CDR3 coding DNA: TGTGCCAGCAGCTTAGCACCAGGGGGCTCCTACGAGCAGTACTTC.

This clone was counted only a few times. The chain recombines TRBV7-6 with TRBJ2-5; the D gene is possibly TRBD1 (6 bases). This CDR3 is 16 amino acids long. Germline loops: CDR1 SGHVS, CDR2 FNYEAQ. Trimming stripped 5 bases from V and 4 bases from J, with 20 bases between. The CDR3 spells CASSTAAWGRGETQYF. DNA for the CDR3: TGTGCCAGCAGCACAGCAGCGTGGGGGCGCGGAGAGACCCAGTACTTC.

The chain carries TRBV10-3 and TRBJ2-1; perhaps TRBD1 as D (5 bases). The ends were cut back, 0 bases at V and 3 bases at J, with 18 bases in the middle. CDR3 length: 18 amino acids. In germline, CDR1 is ENHRY, CDR2 SYGVKD. The CDR3: CAISESTGWGRDYNEQFF. In nucleotides, the CDR3 is TGTGCCATCAGTGAGTCGACGGGTTGGGGCAGAGACTACAATGAGCAGTTCTTC.

The V and J genes are TRBV30 and TRBJ2-7, with D maybe TRBD1 (5 bases). Trimming removed 0 bases at V and 7 bases at J, with 16 bases between. The germline V gene encodes CDR1 GTSNPN and CDR2 SVGIG (reference sequence). This CDR3 spans 14 amino acids. The CDR3 DNA is TGTGCCTGGAGTGTAGGTCGTCAGGGCTGGGAGCAGTACTTC. It codes for CAWSVGRQGWEQYF.

The gene calls are TRBV5-1 and TRBJ2-3; TRBD1 might be the D (6 bases). The CDR3 is 15 residues long. The V end lost 4 bases, the J end lost 0 bases, and 12 bases lay between the germline ends. Looked up from germline, CDR1 is SGHRS and CDR2 is YFSETQ. Here the CDR3 DNA reads TGCGCCAGCAGCGACGGGACACCTAGCACAGATACGCAGTATTTT. Protein: CASSDGTPSTDTQYF.

This sequence joins TRBV6-1 and TRBJ1-2; 7 nucleotides match TRBD1. V trimming: 6 bases; J trimming: 4 bases; junction bases outside the gene matches: 8. The CDR3 consists of 14 residues. The germline V gene encodes CDR1 MNHNS and CDR2 SASEGT. The CDR3 protein is CASSQLTGIYGYTF. The CDR3 region has the DNA TGTGCCAGCAGCCAGTTGACAGGGATCTATGGCTACACCTTC.

This clone was seen only once. This chain joins TRBV5-1 and TRBJ2-7; maybe TRBD2 (6 bases). Germline CDR1 SGHRS, CDR2 YFSETQ. Trimming stripped 2 bases from V and 0 bases from J, with 9 bases between. The CDR3 totals 14 residues. The CDR3 region has the DNA TGCGCCAGCAGCTTAGACGGGAGCTCCTACGAGCAGTACTTC. It specifies CASSLDGSSYEQYF.

This chain connects TRBV15 to TRBJ2-3; 10 nucleotides align to TRBD2. The V segment lost 1 base and the J segment 6 bases; nucleotides outside the gene matches: 7. The CDR3 runs to 16 residues. CDR1 and CDR2 from the germline V gene are LNHNV and YYDKDF (reference sequence). CDR3 bases: TGTGCCACCAGCAGAGCCGAGGGACTAGCGACGGATACGCAGTATTTT. Amino acids: CATSRAEGLATDTQYF.

The V call is TRBV4-2, the J call TRBJ2-4; 8 bases fit TRBD1. This CDR3 has 17 amino acids. The ends lost 0 bases at V and 3 bases at J; junction bases unmatched: 7. Germline-derived CDR1 and CDR2 are LGHNA and YNFKEQ. The CDR3 bases are TGTGCCAGCAGCCAAGATGCAGGGGGCGTAATCAAAAACATTCAGTACTTC. Amino acid sequence: CASSQDAGGVIKNIQYF.

The gene calls are TRBV4-2 and TRBJ1-2, with a tentative D call TRBD1 (5 bases). V shed 0 bases and J shed 4 bases, with 12 bases lying between them. CDR1 and CDR2 from the germline V gene are LGHNA and YNFKEQ. The CDR3 runs to 15 residues. The CDR3: CASSQDRGGTYGYTF. The DNA for the CDR3 is TGTGCCAGCAGCCAAGATCGCGGGGGAACCTATGGCTACACCTTC.

CDR3 protein: CASSPPIHEQFF. As DNA, the CDR3 is TGTGCCAGCAGCCCCCCCATCCATGAGCAGTTCTTC. The rearrangement links TRBV11-2 to TRBJ2-1; D uncertain. V was shortened by 5 bases and J by 8 bases, with 10 bases between the two germline ends. This CDR3 comprises 12 residues. Germline V gene data show CDR1 as SGHAT and CDR2 as FQNNGV.

This rearrangement joins TRBV9 to TRBJ2-7; D perhaps matches TRBD2 (5 bases). CDR3 length: 15 amino acids. The germline gives CDR1 SGDLS, CDR2 YYNGEE. Trimming shortened V by 0 bases and J by 2 bases, and 12 bases separated the two germline ends. CDR3: CASSVEQLTTYEQYF. The CDR3, as DNA: TGTGCCAGCAGCGTAGAACAGCTGACTACCTACGAGCAGTACTTC.

The CDR3 bases are TGTGCCAGCAGCTTAGATAGCAGGGGGGCTCAGCCCCAGCATTTT. It is translated as CASSLDSRGAQPQHF. This chain connects TRBV11-2 to TRBJ1-5, with 7 nucleotides matching TRBD1. Trimming removed 0 bases from V and 6 bases from J; junction bases left unmatched: 5. The CDR3 totals 15 residues. From germline, CDR1 is SGHAT and CDR2 FQNNGV. The complete variable domain, with remaining parts taken from reference TRBV11-2 and TRBJ1-5, reads EAGVAQSPRYKIIEKRQSVAFWCNPISGHATLYWYQQILGQGPKLLIQFQNNGVVDDSQLPKDRFSAERLKGVDSTLKIQPAKLEDSAVYLCASSLDSRGAQPQHFGDGTRLSIL.

In its sample, this clone was seen once. The chain has TRBV9 and TRBJ2-7; D might be TRBD2 (5 bases). Per the germline V gene, CDR1 is SGDLS and CDR2 is YYNGEE. The CDR3 contains 15 residues. Trimming took off 0 bases at V and 0 bases at J, with 10 bases between the two ends. CDR3 loop: CASSVDADSSYEQYF. The CDR3 region has the DNA TGTGCCAGCAGCGTAGACGCGGACTCCTCCTACGAGCAGTACTTC.

V and J are TRBV5-6 and TRBJ1-2; possibly TRBD1 for D (6 bases). Germline CDR1 and CDR2: SGHDT and YYEEEE. The CDR3 sequence is 13 residues long. The germline V and J ends were trimmed by 1 base and 5 bases, with 9 bases remaining between them. CDR3 nucleotide sequence: TGTGCCAGCAGCTTGAACAGGGTTTATGGCTACACCTTC. It encodes CASSLNRVYGYTF.